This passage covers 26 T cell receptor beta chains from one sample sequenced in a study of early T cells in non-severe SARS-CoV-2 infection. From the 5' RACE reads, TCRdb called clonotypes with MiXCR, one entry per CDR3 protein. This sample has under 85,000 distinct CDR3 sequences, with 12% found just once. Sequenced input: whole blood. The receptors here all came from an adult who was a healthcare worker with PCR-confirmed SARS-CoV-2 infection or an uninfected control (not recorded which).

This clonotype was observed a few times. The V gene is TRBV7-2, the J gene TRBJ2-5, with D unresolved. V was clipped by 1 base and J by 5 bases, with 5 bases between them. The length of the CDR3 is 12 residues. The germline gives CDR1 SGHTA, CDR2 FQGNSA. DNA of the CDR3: TGTGCCAGCAGCTTAGAGGCGGAGACCCAGTACTTC. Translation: CASSLEAETQYF. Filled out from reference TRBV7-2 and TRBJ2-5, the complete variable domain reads GAGVSQSPSNKVTEKGKDVELRCDPISGHTALYWYRQSLGQGLEFLIYFQGNSAPDKSGLPSDRFSAERTGGSVSTLTIQRTQQEDSAVYLCASSLEAETQYFGPGTRLLVL.

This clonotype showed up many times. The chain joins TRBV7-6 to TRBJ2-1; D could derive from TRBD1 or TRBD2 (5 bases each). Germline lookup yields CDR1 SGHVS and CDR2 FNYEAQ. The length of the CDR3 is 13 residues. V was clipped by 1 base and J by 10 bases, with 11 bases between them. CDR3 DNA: TGTGCCAGCAGCTTAGGACCGGGGCGGGAGCAGTTCTTC. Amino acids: CASSLGPGREQFF.

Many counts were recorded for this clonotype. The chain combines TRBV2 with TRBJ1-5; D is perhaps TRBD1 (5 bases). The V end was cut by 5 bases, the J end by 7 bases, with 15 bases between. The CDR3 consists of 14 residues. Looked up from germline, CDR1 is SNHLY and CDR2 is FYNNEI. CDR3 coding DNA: TGTGCCAGCAGTTTAACAGGTCATGGACAGCCCCAGCATTTT. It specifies CASSLTGHGQPQHF.

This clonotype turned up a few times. In nucleotides, the CDR3 is TGTGCCATCGCCAACACAGATACGCAGTATTTT. It specifies CAIANTDTQYF. This chain joins TRBV10-3 and TRBJ2-3; D unclear. Trimming cost V 8 bases and J 2 bases, with 5 bases left between them. Germline CDR1 reads ENHRY; CDR2 reads SYGVKD. CDR3 length: 11 residues.

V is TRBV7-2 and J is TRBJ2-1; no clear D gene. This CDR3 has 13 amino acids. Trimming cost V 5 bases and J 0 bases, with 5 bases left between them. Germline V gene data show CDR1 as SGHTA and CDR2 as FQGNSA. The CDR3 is CASSPPSYNEQFF. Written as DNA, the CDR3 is TGTGCCAGCAGCCCCCCCTCCTACAATGAGCAGTTCTTC.

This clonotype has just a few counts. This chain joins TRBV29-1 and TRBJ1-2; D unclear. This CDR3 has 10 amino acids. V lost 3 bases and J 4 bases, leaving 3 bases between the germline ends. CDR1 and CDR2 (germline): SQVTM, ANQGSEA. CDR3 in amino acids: CSVDPYGYTF. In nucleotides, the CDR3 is TGCAGCGTTGACCCCTATGGCTACACCTTC.

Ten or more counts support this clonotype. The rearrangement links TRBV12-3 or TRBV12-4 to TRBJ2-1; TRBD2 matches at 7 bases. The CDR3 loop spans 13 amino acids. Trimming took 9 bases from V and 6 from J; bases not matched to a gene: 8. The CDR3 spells CASRASGLNEQFF. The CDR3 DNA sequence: TGTGCCAGTCGGGCTAGCGGACTCAATGAGCAGTTCTTC.

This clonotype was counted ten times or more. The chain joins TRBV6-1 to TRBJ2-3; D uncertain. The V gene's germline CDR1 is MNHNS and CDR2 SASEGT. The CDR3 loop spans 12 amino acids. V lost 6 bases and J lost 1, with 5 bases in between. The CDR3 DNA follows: TGTGCCAGCAGGCCAGGCACAGATACGCAGTATTTT. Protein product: CASRPGTDTQYF.

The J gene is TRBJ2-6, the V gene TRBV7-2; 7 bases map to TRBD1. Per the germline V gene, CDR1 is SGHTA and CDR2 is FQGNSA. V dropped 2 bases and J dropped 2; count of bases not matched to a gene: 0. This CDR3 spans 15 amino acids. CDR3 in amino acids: CASSLQGAGANVLTF. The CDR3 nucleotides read TGTGCCAGCAGCTTACAGGGGGCTGGGGCCAACGTCCTGACTTTC.

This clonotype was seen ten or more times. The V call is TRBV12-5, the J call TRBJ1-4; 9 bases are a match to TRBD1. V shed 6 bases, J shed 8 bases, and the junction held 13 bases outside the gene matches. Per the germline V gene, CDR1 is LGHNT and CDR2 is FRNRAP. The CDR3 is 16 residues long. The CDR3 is CASGPRDREGSEKLFF. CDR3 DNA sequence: TGTGCTAGTGGCCCCCGGGACAGGGAGGGGTCGGAAAAACTGTTTTTT.

CDR3 sequence reads: CSIRQLTGSDEAFF. DNA for the CDR3: TGCAGCATCCGACAACTTACAGGAAGCGATGAAGCTTTCTTT. This chain connects TRBV29-1 to TRBJ1-1; a weak D match, TRBD1 (5 bases). In germline, CDR1 is SQVTM, CDR2 ANQGSEA. CDR3 size: 14 residues. V gave up 8 bases and J gave up 7 bases, with 23 bases separating them.

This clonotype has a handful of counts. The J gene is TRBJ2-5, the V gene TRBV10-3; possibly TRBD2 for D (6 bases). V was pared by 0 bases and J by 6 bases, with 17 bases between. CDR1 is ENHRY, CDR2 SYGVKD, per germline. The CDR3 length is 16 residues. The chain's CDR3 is CAISESTDLGGKTQYF. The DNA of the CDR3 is TGTGCCATCAGTGAGTCAACAGATCTGGGCGGGAAGACCCAGTACTTC.

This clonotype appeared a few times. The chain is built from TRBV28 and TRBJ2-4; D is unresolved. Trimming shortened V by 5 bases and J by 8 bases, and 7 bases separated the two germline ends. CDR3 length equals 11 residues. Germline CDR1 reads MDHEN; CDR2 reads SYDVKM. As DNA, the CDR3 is TGTGCCAGCAGTCGCGGAGACATTCAGTACTTC. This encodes CASSRGDIQYF.

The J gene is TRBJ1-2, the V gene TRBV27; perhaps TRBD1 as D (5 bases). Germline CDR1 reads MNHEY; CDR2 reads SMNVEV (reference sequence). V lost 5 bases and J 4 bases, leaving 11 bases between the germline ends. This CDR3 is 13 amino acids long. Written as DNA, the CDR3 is TGTGCCAGCAGTATGCGGGGGAGCTATGGCTACACCTTC. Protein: CASSMRGSYGYTF.

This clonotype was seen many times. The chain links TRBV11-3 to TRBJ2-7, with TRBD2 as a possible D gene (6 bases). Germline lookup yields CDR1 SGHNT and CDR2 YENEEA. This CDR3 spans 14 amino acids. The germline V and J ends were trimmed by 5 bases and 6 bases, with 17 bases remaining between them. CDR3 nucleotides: TGTGCCAGCAGCCTCGGGACGGGACTGTTCGAGCAGTACTTC. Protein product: CASSLGTGLFEQYF.

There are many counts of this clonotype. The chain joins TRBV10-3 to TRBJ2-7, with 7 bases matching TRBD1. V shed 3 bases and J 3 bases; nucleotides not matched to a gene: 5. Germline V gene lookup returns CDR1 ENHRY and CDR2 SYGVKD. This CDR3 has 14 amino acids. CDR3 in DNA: TGTGCCATCAGTGATCGGGACAGAGTCTACGAGCAGTACTTC. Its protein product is CAISDRDRVYEQYF.

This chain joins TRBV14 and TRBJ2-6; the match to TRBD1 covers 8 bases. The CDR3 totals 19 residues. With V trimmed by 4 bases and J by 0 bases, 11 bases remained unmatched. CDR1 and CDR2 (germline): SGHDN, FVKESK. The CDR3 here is CASSRKHWTGNSGANVLTF. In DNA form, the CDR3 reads TGTGCCAGCAGCCGCAAGCATTGGACAGGGAACTCTGGGGCCAACGTCCTGACTTTC.

CDR3 residues: CASSLVTSGNSYEQYF. The CDR3 region has the DNA TGTGCCAGCAGTTTAGTGACTAGCGGGAATTCCTACGAGCAGTACTTC. The chain uses TRBV28 and TRBJ2-7, with 11 nucleotides matching TRBD2. The CDR3 length is 16 residues. Per germline, CDR1 MDHEN and CDR2 SYDVKM. Trimming cost V 2 bases and J 1 base; bases outside gene matches: 4.

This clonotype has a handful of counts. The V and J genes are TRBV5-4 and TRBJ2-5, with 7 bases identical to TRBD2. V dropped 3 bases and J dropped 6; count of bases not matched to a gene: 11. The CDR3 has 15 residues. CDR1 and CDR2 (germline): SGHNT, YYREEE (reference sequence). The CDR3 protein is CASSSMMAGVKTQYF. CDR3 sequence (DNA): TGTGCCAGCAGCTCAATGATGGCGGGAGTTAAGACCCAGTACTTC. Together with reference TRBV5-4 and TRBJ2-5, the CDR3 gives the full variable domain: ETGVTQSPTHLIKTRGQQVTLRCSSQSGHNTVSWYQQALGQGPQFIFQYYREEENGRGNFPPRFSGLQFPNYSSELNVNALELDDSALYLCASSSMMAGVKTQYFGPGTRLLVL.

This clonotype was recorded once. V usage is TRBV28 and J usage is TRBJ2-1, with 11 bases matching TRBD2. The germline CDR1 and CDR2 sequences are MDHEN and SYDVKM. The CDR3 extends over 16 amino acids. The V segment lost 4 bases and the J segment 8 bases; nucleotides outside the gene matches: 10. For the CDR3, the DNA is TGTGCCAGCAGTTCCGCCACTAGCGGGAGAATCTATGAGCAGTTCTTC. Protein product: CASSSATSGRIYEQFF.

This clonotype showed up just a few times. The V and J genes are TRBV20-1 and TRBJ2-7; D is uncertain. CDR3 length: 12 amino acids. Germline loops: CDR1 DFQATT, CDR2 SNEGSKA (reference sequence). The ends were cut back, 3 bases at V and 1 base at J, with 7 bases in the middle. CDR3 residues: CSASRGSYEQYF. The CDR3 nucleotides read TGCAGTGCTAGTCGAGGATCCTACGAGCAGTACTTC.

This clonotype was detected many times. The CDR3 protein is CAAQGQRDQPQHF. DNA for the CDR3: TGTGCCGCGCAGGGACAGCGGGATCAGCCCCAGCATTTT. The V call is TRBV30, the J call TRBJ1-5; 7 nucleotides align to TRBD1. The germline V gene has CDR1 GTSNPN and CDR2 SVGIG (reference sequence). The V segment lost 8 bases and the J segment 5 bases; nucleotides outside the gene matches: 9. The CDR3 runs to 13 residues.

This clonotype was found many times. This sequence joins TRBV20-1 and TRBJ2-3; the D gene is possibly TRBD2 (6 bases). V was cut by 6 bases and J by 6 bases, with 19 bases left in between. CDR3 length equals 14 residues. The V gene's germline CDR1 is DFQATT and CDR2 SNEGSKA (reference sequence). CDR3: CSASGEAGSDTQYF. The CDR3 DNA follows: TGCAGTGCCTCCGGCGAAGCGGGTAGCGATACGCAGTATTTT.

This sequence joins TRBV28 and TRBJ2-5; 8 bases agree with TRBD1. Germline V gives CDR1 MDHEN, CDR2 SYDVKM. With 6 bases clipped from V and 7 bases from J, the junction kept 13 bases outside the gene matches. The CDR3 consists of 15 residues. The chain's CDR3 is CASSPPVTGVGTQYF. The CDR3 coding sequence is TGTGCCAGCAGCCCACCGGTGACAGGGGTCGGGACCCAGTACTTC.

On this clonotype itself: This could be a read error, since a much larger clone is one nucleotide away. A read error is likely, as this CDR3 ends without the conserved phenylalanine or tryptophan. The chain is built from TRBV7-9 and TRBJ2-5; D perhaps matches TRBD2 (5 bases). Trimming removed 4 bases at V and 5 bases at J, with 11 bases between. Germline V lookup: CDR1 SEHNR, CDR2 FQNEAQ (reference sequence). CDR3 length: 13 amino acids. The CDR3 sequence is CASSSLGGETQYC. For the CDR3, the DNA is TGTGCCAGCAGCTCCCTGGGCGGGGAGACCCAGTACTGC.

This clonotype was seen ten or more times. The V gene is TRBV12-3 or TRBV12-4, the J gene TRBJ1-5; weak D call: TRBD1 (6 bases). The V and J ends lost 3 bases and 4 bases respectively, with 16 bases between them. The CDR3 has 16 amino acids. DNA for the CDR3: TGTGCCAGCAGTTTTAGAACAGGGAGAGGGAATCAGCCCCAGCATTTT. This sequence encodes CASSFRTGRGNQPQHF.